This T cell receptor beta chain was obtained from a study of blood T cell repertoires in COVID-19. Across the whole study: The United States, Italy and Spain provided the acute and convalescent COVID-19 samples. From T cells, B-cell-depleted T cells, or PBMCs came the material, which was cDNA or gDNA.

The CDR3 covers 19 residues. After removal of 6 bases from V and 0 bases from J, the junction contained 16 bases not matched to a gene. Germline CDR1 and CDR2: SNHLY and FYNNEI. In the original processing: How many nucleated cells were present was estimated from reference gene primer amplification. Clones were read by immunoSEQ multiplex PCR, and TCRdb kept only the in-frame ones, dropping some. That table gives V, J and clone size, and the DNA gave D and trimming. The sample lists roughly 110,000 clones, more than 80% occurring once. Sequencing was performed on peripheral blood. V is TRBV2 and J is TRBJ2-3; 9 nucleotides line up with TRBD2. The sequence was obtained from a man in his forties or fifties with active or convalescent COVID-19. CDR3 nucleotide sequence: TGTGCCAGCAGGGGCACAGCTACAATTAGCGGGAGTAGCACAGATACGCAGTATTTT. Encoded protein: CASRGTATISGSSTDTQYF.